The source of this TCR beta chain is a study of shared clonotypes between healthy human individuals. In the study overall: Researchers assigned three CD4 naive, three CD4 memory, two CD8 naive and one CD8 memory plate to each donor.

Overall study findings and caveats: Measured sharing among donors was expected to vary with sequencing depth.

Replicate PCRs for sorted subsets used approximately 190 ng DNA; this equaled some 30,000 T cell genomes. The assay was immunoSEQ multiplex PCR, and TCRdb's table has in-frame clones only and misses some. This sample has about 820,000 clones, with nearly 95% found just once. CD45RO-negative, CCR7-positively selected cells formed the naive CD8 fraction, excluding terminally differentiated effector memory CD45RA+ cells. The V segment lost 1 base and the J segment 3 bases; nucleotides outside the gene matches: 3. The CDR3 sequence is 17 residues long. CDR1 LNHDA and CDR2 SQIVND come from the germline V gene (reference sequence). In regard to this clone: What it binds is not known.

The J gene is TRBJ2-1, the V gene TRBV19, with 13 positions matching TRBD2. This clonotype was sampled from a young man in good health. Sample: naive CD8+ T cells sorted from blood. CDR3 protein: CASSIGGLAGVYNEQFF. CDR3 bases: TGTGCCAGTAGTATAGGCGGACTAGCGGGAGTCTACAATGAGCAGTTCTTC.